The rows below give T cell receptor beta chains drawn from one sample of a study of blood T cell repertoires in COVID-19. Clones were read by immunoSEQ multiplex PCR, and TCRdb kept only the in-frame ones, dropping some. The table shows 250,000 to 300,000 clones, with 82% occurring only once. The sample was peripheral blood. The receptors here all came from a woman aged 18-29 years with acute or convalescent COVID-19. Both conserved end residues are trimmed from each CDR3. Each record gives: V gene, CDR3 protein.

TRBV5-1	ASSVATLNTEAF
TRBV24-1	ATSDLPQGASTDTQY
TRBV7-2	ASSLAQGIQPQH
TRBV27	ASSLSMERIPNSPLH
TRBV5-6	ASSSWTSGGVYEQF
TRBV6-5	ASSYSRGRYYGYT
TRBV4-3	ASSQVVFYGQGATGELF
TRBV6-5	ASRGGLGTEAF
TRBV14	ASSPTDSFKNIQY
TRBV14	ASKKREGAYEQY
TRBV7-2	ASRPTYSPTGIYEQY
TRBV7-2	ASSLVLAGGETQY
TRBV19	ASSGTSGTVGYEQY
TRBV28	ASSLVRVGLAGPPTYNEQF
TRBV30	AWADSPTGELF
TRBV2	ASSEGPTNYGYT
TRBV5-1	ASNGYSNGYT
TRBV7-9	ASGPGGSNTEAF
TRBV27	ASSFGQGTPYEQY
TRBV18	ASSPGQNTGELF
TRBV10-3	AISNGGTQY
TRBV18	ASSPGTGGMNTEAF
TRBV7-8	ASSFNQVEAF
TRBV28	ASSLGGQGAYEQY
TRBV2	ASSGASYGYT
TRBV27	ASSLFAGDRTDTQY
TRBV14	ASSQVAGGRDNEQF
TRBV11-1	ASSPGQGEYEKLF
TRBV5-8	ASSIGQGASEKLF
TRBV27	ASRTGGFVGYT
TRBV7-6	ASSLTRDRVHEQF
TRBV18	ASSPNRADQPQH
TRBV7-2	ASSWSGQGFETQY
TRBV2	ASSTTSISYEQY
TRBV2	ASNGQGSGANVLT
TRBV9	ASSSQISGANVLT
TRBV18	ASSPLAGGYNEQF
TRBV5-5	ASRKGTGGNYGYT
TRBV28	ASSLGTGGKAEAF
TRBV28	ASSLGGVNQPQH
TRBV7-8	ASSSDRRTNSPLH
TRBV29-1	SAVDRVSYEQY
TRBV6-5	ASRRQGAVRNEQF
TRBV9	ASSVDGQGDSPLH
TRBV18	ASSPDRTLQETQY
TRBV7-2	ASSLNVDSLGHQPQH
TRBV5-6	ASSGGTGGAYEKLF
TRBV4-3	ASSQDWGLAVTLSYNEQF